Included here is one T cell receptor (beta chain) sequence, with context. Its antigen is unidentified. The CDR3 runs 15 residues. The germline gives CDR1 MNHEY, CDR2 SVGAGI. V shed 5 bases and J 3 bases; nucleotides not matched to a gene: 9. A linear amplification protocol produced the TCR libraries from around 510 ng of total RNA. TCRdb itself ran the reads through MiXCR, one entry per CDR3 protein. This sample has around 180,000 distinct CDR3 sequences, with over 60% found just once. The data were taken from a study of healthy donors' naive CD4 and CD8 T cells. Study-wide findings and caveats: Naive CD4+ and CD8+ cells reportedly differed in usage of most V and J genes. Bulk sequencing left alpha and beta chains unpaired.

Sequencing was performed on naive CD4+ and CD8+ T cells sorted from blood, pooled from several donors. The sequence came from a pool of human donors in good health; the sample pools cells from several healthy donors. The gene calls are TRBV6-5 and TRBJ2-7, with TRBD1 matching 8 bases. CDR3 amino acids: CASSHTGTGLYEQYF. The CDR3 DNA reads TGTGCCAGCAGTCACACCGGGACAGGACTCTACGAGCAGTACTTC.